This T cell receptor beta chain was captured in a study of post-analysis software for immune sequencing data. General study points: Included in a set of about 5 TRBV segments more frequent in patients than controls were TRBV5-6, TRBV5-1 and TRBV20-1.

Tagging with unique molecular identifiers was a feature of the TCR beta cDNA libraries. TCRdb redid the calling of the PCR reads with MiXCR, one entry per CDR3 protein. This table holds fewer than 850,000 distinct CDR3 sequences, roughly 46% found once. The sample holds a few counts of this clonotype. Its antigen is still unknown. Germline V lookup: CDR1 SNHLY, CDR2 FYNNEI. The CDR3 covers 17 residues. Trimming cost V 3 bases and J 0 bases; bases outside gene matches: 5. What was sequenced was blood. The receptor was isolated from a girl aged 10-17 years with multiple sclerosis. The chain employs TRBV2 and TRBJ1-6; 7 bases agree with TRBD1. The CDR3: CASSDTRGNSYNSPLHF. Written as DNA, the CDR3 is TGTGCCAGCAGTGACACCAGGGGGAACTCCTATAATTCACCCCTCCACTTT.